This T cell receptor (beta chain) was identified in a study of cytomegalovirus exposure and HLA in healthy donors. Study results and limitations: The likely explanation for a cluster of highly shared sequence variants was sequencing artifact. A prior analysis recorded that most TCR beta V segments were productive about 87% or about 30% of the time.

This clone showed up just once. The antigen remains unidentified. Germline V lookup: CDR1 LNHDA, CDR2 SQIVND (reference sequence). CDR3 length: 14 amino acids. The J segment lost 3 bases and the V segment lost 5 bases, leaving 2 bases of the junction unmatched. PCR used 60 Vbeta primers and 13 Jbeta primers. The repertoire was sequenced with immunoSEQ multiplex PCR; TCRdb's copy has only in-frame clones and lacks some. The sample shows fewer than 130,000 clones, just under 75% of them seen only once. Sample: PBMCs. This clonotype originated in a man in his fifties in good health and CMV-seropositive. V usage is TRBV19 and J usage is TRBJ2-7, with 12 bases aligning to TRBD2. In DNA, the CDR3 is TGTGCCAGTAGTTCGGGACTAGCGGGCTACGAGCAGTACTTC. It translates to CASSSGLAGYEQYF.